The 7 T cell receptor beta chains given below trace back to one sample, sequenced in a study of PD-L1 blockade in urothelial cancer. Time point reported: pretreatment peripheral blood. The data were produced by immunoSEQ multiplex PCR, yet TCRdb's version contains in-frame clones alone and is incomplete. The top ten hold 5% to 7% of the sample, which has tens of thousands of clones, roughly 76% seen once. Sequenced material: PBMCs, taken around atezolizumab (anti-PD-L1) treatment. The receptors originated from an older man with urothelial cancer.

This chain uses TRBV5-4 with TRBJ1-4; 11 nucleotides align to TRBD1. The CDR3 loop spans 15 amino acids. V was clipped by 2 bases and J by 7 bases; unmatched bases: 4. From germline, CDR1 is SGHNT and CDR2 YYREEE (reference sequence). CDR3 coding DNA: TGTGCCAGCAGCTTTGGACAGGGGGCGGGTGAAAAACTGTTTTTT. This codes for CASSFGQGAGEKLFF. Together with reference TRBV5-4 and TRBJ1-4, the CDR3 gives the full variable domain: ETGVTQSPTHLIKTRGQQVTLRCSSQSGHNTVSWYQQALGQGPQFIFQYYREEENGRGNFPPRFSGLQFPNYSSELNVNALELDDSALYLCASSFGQGAGEKLFFGSGTQLSVL.

The rearrangement links TRBV7-8 to TRBJ1-2; no definite D call. V dropped 5 bases and J dropped 7 bases, with 23 bases sitting between them. The CDR3 covers 16 residues. Germline V gene sequence: CDR1 SGHVS, CDR2 FQNEAQ. CDR3 amino acids: CASSPSRTSSGGGYTF. The DNA of the CDR3 is TGTGCCAGCAGCCCGAGCCGGACGAGCTCTGGAGGTGGCTACACCTTC.

This chain connects TRBV19 to TRBJ2-1, with 9 nucleotides matching TRBD1. The V gene end was trimmed by 6 bases and the J gene end by 4 bases; junction bases not matched to a gene: 4. The CDR3 is made up of 14 amino acids. Germline loops: CDR1 LNHDA, CDR2 SQIVND (reference sequence). Here the CDR3 reads CASSPTGGYNEQFF. The CDR3 DNA reads as TGTGCCAGTAGCCCGACAGGGGGTTACAATGAGCAGTTCTTC. Full variable domain (rest looked up from reference TRBV19 and TRBJ2-1): DGGITQSPKYLFRKEGQNVTLSCEQNLNHDAMYWYRQDPGQGLRLIYYSQIVNDFQKGDIAEGYSVSREKKESFPLTVTSAQKNPTAFYLCASSPTGGYNEQFFGPGTRLTVL.

The CDR3 loop reads CAISSQETQYF. CDR3 in DNA: TGTGCCATCAGCAGTCAAGAGACCCAGTACTTC. V gene TRBV10-3 combines with J gene TRBJ2-5; no definite D call. Per germline, CDR1 ENHRY and CDR2 SYGVKD. The V gene lost 6 bases and the J gene lost 2 bases, with 4 bases spanning the gap. The CDR3 sequence is 11 residues long.

The CDR3 nucleotides read TGTGCCAGCAGCGTAGGACAGGCCTCTAGCACAGATACGCAGTATTTT. The encoded protein is CASSVGQASSTDTQYF. The rearrangement links TRBV9 to TRBJ2-3; D may be TRBD1 (6 bases). CDR3 length: 16 residues. V lost 0 bases to trimming and J lost 0 bases, with 11 bases between them. Per the germline V gene, CDR1 is SGDLS and CDR2 is YYNGEE.

This clone is a singleton in its sample. The chain carries TRBV4-3 and TRBJ2-2; D is unclear. Germline V gene lookup returns CDR1 LGHNA and CDR2 YSLEER. V was clipped by 3 bases and J by 0 bases, with 11 bases between them. The CDR3 totals 16 residues. The CDR3 nucleotides read TGCGCCAGCAGCCACCAGGCTGGCCCGAACACCGGGGAGCTGTTTTTT. Its protein is CASSHQAGPNTGELFF.

The rearrangement joins TRBV14 to TRBJ2-5; 11 nucleotides match TRBD1. This CDR3 contains 13 residues. Trimming cost V 8 bases and J 6 bases; bases outside gene matches: 5. CDR1 and CDR2 from the germline V gene are SGHDN and FVKESK. CDR3 nucleotides: TGTGCCAGCGGACAGGGGGCTTGGAAGACCCAGTACTTC. This gives the protein CASGQGAWKTQYF.